Sequencing of this T cell receptor beta chain was carried out in a study of blood T cell repertoires in COVID-19. Study-wide background: Acute and convalescent COVID-19 samples came from the United States, Italy and Spain. PBMCs, B-cell-depleted T cells, or T cells provided the cDNA or gDNA that made up the material.

The study recruited people aged roughly 18 to 100 years across about 25 US areas. This clone showed up just once. Source study methods: Researchers report that nucleated cell counts were estimated from reference gene primer amplification. Assay: immunoSEQ multiplex PCR; the TCRdb copy retains only in-frame clones and omits some. The DNA gave D and trimming, while V, J and clone size come from that table. The top ten hold about 4% of the sample, which has 200,000 to 250,000 clones, approximately 90% seen once. The CDR3 spans 17 residues. The germline V gene encodes CDR1 MNHEY and CDR2 SMNVEV (reference sequence). The trim removed 2 bases at V and 4 bases at J, leaving 8 bases unmatched.

The chain is built from TRBV27 and TRBJ1-1, with 12 bases identical to TRBD1. The receptor comes from a woman aged 40 to 49 with acute COVID-19. Material: PBMCs or T cells enriched from blood (not recorded which). CDR3 nucleotides: TGTGCCAGCAGTTTAGCCCGGGACAGGGGGCGAGGCACTGAAGCTTTCTTT. Its translation: CASSLARDRGRGTEAFF.